A single sample gave rise to the 11 T cell receptor beta chains below, sequenced in a study of CD8+CD57+ T cells in acquired aplastic anemia. Using genomic DNA as the template, TCR beta VDJ and CDR3 profiling was carried out. TCRdb redid the calling of the reads with MiXCR, one entry per CDR3 protein. The sample lists about 470,000 distinct CDR3 sequences, 25% to 40% occurring once. Those patients picked for sequencing had displayed CD8+CD57+ cell expansion on flow cytometry. Sequenced sample: sorted CD4+, CD8+, or CD8+CD57+ T cells (not recorded which) from PBMCs. All receptors come from a human donor with aplastic anemia.

The CDR3 region is CASSQAPSYEQYF. CDR3 in DNA: TGTGCCAGCAGCCAAGCCCCCTCCTACGAGCAGTACTTC. This chain joins TRBV3-1 and TRBJ2-7; D unresolved. Germline CDR1 is LGHDT and CDR2 is YNNKEL (reference sequence). CDR3 length: 13 amino acids. V was clipped by 1 base and J by 0 bases, with 4 bases between them.

This clonotype was detected a few times. The V and J genes are TRBV19 and TRBJ1-3, with 9 bases aligning to TRBD1. With 9 bases clipped from V and 5 bases from J, the junction kept 14 bases outside the gene matches. The CDR3 totals 16 residues. Looked up from germline, CDR1 is LNHDA and CDR2 is SQIVND (reference sequence). CDR3 nucleotides: TGTGCCAGACACGCAAACGGGACAGGGACTCGAAACACCATATATTTT. Translation gives CARHANGTGTRNTIYF.

Concerning this clonotype itself: This clone may be a read error of a much larger clone one base away. The conserved phenylalanine or tryptophan normally closing the CDR3 is absent here, so this likely arose from a read error. The chain combines TRBV2 with TRBJ2-1, with a weak D call TRBD2 (5 bases). The CDR3 spans 13 residues. Trimming removed 4 bases at V and 7 bases at J, with 11 bases between. Germline-derived CDR1 and CDR2 are SNHLY and FYNNEI. The CDR3 loop reads CASSVTPGNEQFI. Written as DNA, the CDR3 is TGTGCCAGCAGTGTCACCCCGGGGAATGAGCAGTTCATC.

This clonotype was detected only once. This chain joins TRBV19 and TRBJ1-1, with 8 positions matching TRBD1. From germline, CDR1 is LNHDA and CDR2 SQIVND (reference sequence). The V and J ends lost 9 bases and 2 bases, in that order; junction bases with no gene match: 8. CDR3 length: 14 residues. CDR3 residues: CASSKDRVNTEAFF. The CDR3, as DNA: TGTGCCAGCAGCAAGGACAGGGTAAACACTGAAGCTTTCTTT.

This clonotype was counted many times. The genes are TRBV2 and TRBJ2-5, with 10 bases matching TRBD1. V dropped 11 bases and J dropped 4; count of bases not matched to a gene: 4. The germline gives CDR1 SNHLY, CDR2 FYNNEI. The CDR3 is made up of 12 amino acids. In nucleotides, the CDR3 is TGTGCCGGACGGACAGGGGGAGAGACCCAGTACTTC. Protein: CAGRTGGETQYF.

J is TRBJ2-1 and V is TRBV20-1, with D uncertain. Germline values: CDR1 DFQATT, CDR2 SNEGSKA (reference sequence). This CDR3 comprises 16 residues. Deletions cut 1 base from V and 4 bases from J, with 17 bases between. CDR3 nucleotides: TGCAGTGCTAGAGTTCCTAGAATACCTTCATACAATGAGCAGTTCTTC. This gives the protein CSARVPRIPSYNEQFF.

This clonotype was seen repeatedly, ten times or more. This rearrangement joins TRBV7-9 to TRBJ2-1; D call uncertain. The CDR3 loop spans 12 amino acids. Germline-derived CDR1 and CDR2 are SEHNR and FQNEAQ (reference sequence). Trimming took off 3 bases at V and 10 bases at J, with 10 bases between the two ends. As DNA, the CDR3 is TGTGCCAGCAGCTTCGCTAATCGGGAGCAGTTCTTC. It encodes CASSFANREQFF.

The CDR3 is CASSEGDSVGETQYF. The CDR3, as DNA: TGCGCCAGCAGTGAGGGGGACAGTGTGGGAGAGACCCAGTACTTC. The chain employs TRBV10-2 and TRBJ2-5, with 7 nucleotides matching TRBD1. This CDR3 is built from 15 residues. Germline CDR1 WSHSY, CDR2 SAAADI. Trimming at V came to 2 bases and at J to 4 bases, leaving 7 bases not matched to a gene.

This clonotype was detected ten times or more. The gene calls are TRBV6-1 and TRBJ2-7, with 9 bases fitting TRBD1. The V segment lost 7 bases and the J segment 6 bases; nucleotides outside the gene matches: 10. Germline V lookup: CDR1 MNHNS, CDR2 SASEGT. This CDR3 has 14 residues. The CDR3 spells CASTQPGQGREQYF. The CDR3 bases are TGTGCCAGCACCCAACCGGGACAGGGTCGCGAGCAGTACTTC.

There are a few counts of this clonotype. The chain uses TRBV6-5 and TRBJ2-3; 7 bases align to TRBD1. The germline gives CDR1 MNHEY, CDR2 SVGAGI. V shed 2 bases, J shed 3 bases, and the junction held 5 bases outside the gene matches. The CDR3 is 15 amino acids. CDR3 sequence (DNA): TGTGCCAGCAGTTACAGAGACAGGGCAACAGATACGCAGTATTTT. Amino acids: CASSYRDRATDTQYF.

This clonotype has ten or more counts. The chain joins TRBV29-1 to TRBJ2-3; D is ambiguous. CDR1 and CDR2 from the germline V gene are SQVTM and ANQGSEA. Trimming cost V 4 bases and J 4 bases, with 6 bases left between them. CDR3 length: 11 amino acids. The CDR3 region is CSVVVADTQYF. The DNA of the CDR3 is TGCAGCGTTGTTGTGGCAGATACGCAGTATTTT.